These T cell receptor beta chains were read from a single sample in a study of response to subunit inactivated influenza vaccine. In TCRdb, the RT-PCR reads were re-called with MiXCR into one record per CDR3 protein. The table includes roughly 500,000 distinct CDR3 sequences, about 15% detected once. The specimen was CD4+ T cells sorted from PBMCs, collected around 2 years after vaccination. The receptor set was obtained from a man aged 45 to 70 who received an inactivated influenza vaccine. The CDR3 runs from the conserved cysteine through the conserved F or W. A D gene is named only where the DNA matches it firmly. Clone size is shown for a subset of rows, as once, few, many or a class of expanded clone.

clone_size: -; j_call: TRBJ2-7; d_call: -; v_call: TRBV30; cdr3_aa: CAWSVFPYEQYF; cdr3_nt: TGTGCCTGGAGTGTATTCCCTTACGAGCAGTACTTC
clone_size: -; j_call: TRBJ2-7; d_call: -; v_call: TRBV7-8; cdr3_aa: CASSLAGFTQGYEQYF; cdr3_nt: TGTGCCAGCAGCTTAGCGGGGTTTACACAGGGTTACGAGCAGTACTTC
clone_size: few; j_call: TRBJ1-1; d_call: -; v_call: TRBV7-9; cdr3_aa: CASSLANNGAEAFF; cdr3_nt: TGTGCCAGCAGCTTAGCGAATAACGGAGCTGAAGCTTTCTTT
clone_size: -; j_call: TRBJ2-2; d_call: TRBD2; v_call: TRBV7-7; cdr3_aa: CASSLVRGGTGELFF; cdr3_nt: TGTGCTAGCAGCTTGGTGCGGGGGGGCACCGGGGAGCTGTTTTTT
clone_size: few; j_call: TRBJ1-5; d_call: TRBD1; v_call: TRBV20-1; cdr3_aa: CSALRDRGNQPQHF; cdr3_nt: TGCAGTGCCCTAAGGGACAGGGGCAATCAGCCCCAGCATTTT
clone_size: -; j_call: TRBJ2-1; d_call: -; v_call: TRBV7-6; cdr3_aa: CASSLSRVWGYNEQFF; cdr3_nt: TGTGCCAGCAGCCTATCACGGGTCTGGGGGTACAATGAGCAGTTCTTC
clone_size: -; j_call: TRBJ2-3; d_call: -; v_call: TRBV5-1; cdr3_aa: CASSPVRSDTQYF; cdr3_nt: TGCGCCAGCAGCCCAGTCAGATCAGATACGCAGTATTTT
clone_size: few; j_call: TRBJ2-7; d_call: TRBD2; v_call: TRBV18; cdr3_aa: CASSPGLAQTYEQYF; cdr3_nt: TGTGCCAGCTCCCCCGGACTAGCGCAAACCTACGAGCAGTACTTC
clone_size: few; j_call: TRBJ1-2; d_call: TRBD1; v_call: TRBV29-1; cdr3_aa: CSVTTGVGGYTF; cdr3_nt: TGCAGCGTCACGACAGGGGTGGGAGGCTACACCTTC
clone_size: many; j_call: TRBJ2-7; d_call: -; v_call: TRBV10-3; cdr3_aa: CAISELDRTYEQYF; cdr3_nt: TGTGCCATCAGTGAGTTGGACAGAACCTACGAGCAGTACTTC
clone_size: few; j_call: TRBJ1-1; d_call: -; v_call: TRBV7-2; cdr3_aa: CASSLEPVNTEAFF; cdr3_nt: TGTGCCAGCAGCTTAGAGCCGGTGAACACTGAAGCTTTCTTT
clone_size: few; j_call: TRBJ1-3; d_call: -; v_call: TRBV4-2; cdr3_aa: CASSQNSGTGNTIYF; cdr3_nt: TGTGCCAGCAGCCAAAATTCAGGGACGGGAAACACCATATATTTT
clone_size: few; j_call: TRBJ1-1; d_call: TRBD1; v_call: TRBV12-3/TRBV12-4; cdr3_aa: CASSYRDRNTEAFF; cdr3_nt: TGTGCCAGCAGTTACCGGGACAGGAACACTGAAGCTTTCTTT
clone_size: -; j_call: TRBJ2-3; d_call: -; v_call: TRBV5-1; cdr3_aa: CASDAGSGGRDTQYF; cdr3_nt: TGCGCCAGCGACGCGGGTAGCGGTGGAAGAGATACGCAGTATTTT
clone_size: many; j_call: TRBJ2-1; d_call: TRBD2; v_call: TRBV20-1; cdr3_aa: CSARVGRVGKNEQFF; cdr3_nt: TGCAGTGCTAGAGTCGGGAGGGTAGGCAAGAATGAGCAGTTCTTC
clone_size: few; j_call: TRBJ1-5; d_call: -; v_call: TRBV20-1; cdr3_aa: CSARFLSRGQGQPQHF; cdr3_nt: TGCAGTGCTAGATTTCTAAGCAGGGGCCAGGGACAGCCCCAGCATTTT
clone_size: few; j_call: TRBJ1-4; d_call: -; v_call: TRBV9; cdr3_aa: CASSAGGQGGVEKLFF; cdr3_nt: TGTGCCAGCAGCGCCGGGGGGCAGGGTGGCGTCGAAAAACTGTTTTTT
clone_size: -; j_call: TRBJ2-2; d_call: -; v_call: TRBV20-1; cdr3_aa: CSATRNMNTGELFF; cdr3_nt: TGCAGTGCGACCAGGAATATGAACACCGGGGAGCTGTTTTTT
clone_size: few; j_call: TRBJ2-7; d_call: -; v_call: TRBV12-3/TRBV12-4; cdr3_aa: CASSSGRNYEQYF; cdr3_nt: TGTGCCAGCAGTTCGGGACGGAACTACGAGCAGTACTTC
clone_size: -; j_call: TRBJ1-5; d_call: -; v_call: TRBV20-1; cdr3_aa: CSARGTEGPNQPQHF; cdr3_nt: TGCAGTGCTAGAGGGACAGAGGGCCCGAATCAGCCCCAGCATTTT
clone_size: few; j_call: TRBJ2-7; d_call: TRBD1; v_call: TRBV2; cdr3_aa: CASSETGAIAYEQYF; cdr3_nt: TGTGCCAGCAGTGAGACAGGGGCGATAGCCTACGAGCAGTACTTC
clone_size: few; j_call: TRBJ2-7; d_call: -; v_call: TRBV21-1; cdr3_aa: CASSNGGGGYEQYF; cdr3_nt: TGTGCCAGCAGCAATGGGGGCGGGGGCTACGAGCAGTACTTC
clone_size: -; j_call: TRBJ2-5; d_call: -; v_call: TRBV11-2; cdr3_aa: CASSFYGKRIETQYF; cdr3_nt: TGTGCCAGCAGCTTTTACGGGAAACGGATAGAGACCCAGTACTTC
clone_size: -; j_call: TRBJ1-2; d_call: -; v_call: TRBV6-5; cdr3_aa: CASSYSRGAGYGYTF; cdr3_nt: TGTGCCAGCAGTTACTCGCGGGGGGCGGGCTATGGCTACACCTTC